Below are 21 T cell receptor beta chains sequenced from a single sample in a study of blood T cells in healthy people across ages. The use of a sample-barcoded 5' primer and a J-beta primer mix characterized a second PCR of roughly 7 to 12 cycles. TCRdb reprocessed the 5' RACE reads with MiXCR, giving one entry per CDR3 protein. Here the sample spans over 1,200,000 distinct CDR3 sequences, approximately 59% being singletons. The sequencing sample was made of blood. Receptors originate from a young man in good health.

This clonotype was observed a few times. The rearrangement joins TRBV29-1 to TRBJ2-1; a weak D match, TRBD1 (6 bases). Trimming shortened V by 4 bases and J by 7 bases, and 20 bases separated the two germline ends. The CDR3 runs 15 residues. Germline values: CDR1 SQVTM, CDR2 ANQGSEA. The CDR3 reads CSVVGHTFLGNEQFF. The CDR3 region has the DNA TGCAGCGTTGTGGGACATACGTTTCTTGGGAATGAGCAGTTCTTC.

The V and J genes are TRBV20-1 and TRBJ2-7, with D tentatively TRBD2 (6 bases). Germline assignment: CDR1 DFQATT and CDR2 SNEGSKA (reference sequence). The ends were cut back, 3 bases at V and 3 bases at J, with 9 bases in the middle. The CDR3 sequence is 12 residues long. The CDR3 bases are TGCAGTGCTAGCGGGAGCGACTACGAGCAGTACTTC. The encoded protein is CSASGSDYEQYF.

The chain recombines TRBV5-1 with TRBJ2-1; D not resolved. The CDR3 contains 14 residues. Per the germline V gene, CDR1 is SGHRS and CDR2 is YFSETQ. Trimming stripped 2 bases from V and 6 bases from J, with 12 bases between. The CDR3 DNA reads TGCGCCAGCAGCTTTCTCCGACCACTCAATGAGCAGTTCTTC. The encoded protein is CASSFLRPLNEQFF.

This sequence joins TRBV4-1 and TRBJ1-2; D ambiguous. Germline CDR1 is MGHRA and CDR2 is YSYEKL. This CDR3 contains 16 residues. Trimming took 0 bases from V and 4 from J, leaving 15 bases between them. The CDR3 loop is CASSQEEGLPIYGYTF. The DNA of the CDR3 is TGCGCCAGCAGCCAAGAAGAGGGATTACCGATCTATGGCTACACCTTC.

This sequence joins TRBV6-5 and TRBJ2-5; TRBD2 matches 9 bases. The J call may be incorrect, as the DNA end agrees better with TRBJ2-7. The CDR3 contains 16 residues. The V gene's germline CDR1 is MNHEY and CDR2 SVGAGI. DNA for the CDR3: TGTGCCAGCAGTTACTCGAGGCTAGCGGGGAACTACGAGCAGTACTTC. Translating gives CASSYSRLAGNYEQYF.

The J gene is TRBJ2-7, the V gene TRBV6-6, with D tentatively TRBD2 (5 bases). In germline, CDR1 is MNHNY, CDR2 SVGAGI (reference sequence). The CDR3 has 16 residues. The V end was cut by 6 bases, the J end by 6 bases, with 24 bases between. The CDR3 nucleotides read TGTGCCAGCAGCTCATCAGAACAGAGGGTACTTCTCGAGCAGTACTTC. Translated: CASSSSEQRVLLEQYF.

The V gene is TRBV5-1, the J gene TRBJ2-7, with D possibly being TRBD1 (6 bases). Between the trimmed V and J ends, which lost 1 base and 7 bases, there was a span of 12 bases. Germline V gives CDR1 SGHRS, CDR2 YFSETQ. The CDR3 is made up of 13 amino acids. The CDR3 DNA follows: TGCGCCAGCAGCTTGACTCAGGGGCATGAGCAGTACTTC. Protein product: CASSLTQGHEQYF.

V usage is TRBV20-1 and J usage is TRBJ2-1, with 10 bases aligning to TRBD2. Germline V gene data show CDR1 as DFQATT and CDR2 as SNEGSKA (reference sequence). J was trimmed by 5 bases and V by 2 bases; bases with no gene match: 9. The CDR3 contains 16 residues. The CDR3 loop is CSARKGLAGAHNEQFF. Here the CDR3 DNA reads TGCAGTGCTAGAAAGGGCCTAGCGGGAGCCCACAATGAGCAGTTCTTC.

This sequence joins TRBV24-1 and TRBJ2-7; 9 nucleotides match TRBD1. V shed 4 bases and J 3 bases; nucleotides not matched to a gene: 6. Looked up from germline, CDR1 is KGHDR and CDR2 is SFDVKD. The CDR3 is 15 residues long. CDR3 residues: CATSETTGGGYEQYF. Written as DNA, the CDR3 is TGTGCCACCAGTGAAACGACAGGGGGTGGCTACGAGCAGTACTTC.

This CDR3 is CASSLTTAAAKLFF. For the CDR3, the DNA is TGTGCCAGCAGCTTAACGACGGCTGCTGCAAAACTGTTTTTT. The chain recombines TRBV7-2 with TRBJ1-4; D gene ambiguous. The CDR3 is made up of 14 amino acids. Trimming removed 2 bases from V and 10 bases from J, with 14 bases in between. Germline lookup yields CDR1 SGHTA and CDR2 FQGNSA.

V gene TRBV10-3 combines with J gene TRBJ1-6; 7 nucleotides match TRBD1. The CDR3 is 15 residues long. With 2 bases clipped from V and 6 bases from J, the junction kept 4 bases outside the gene matches. The germline gives CDR1 ENHRY, CDR2 SYGVKD. For the CDR3, the DNA is TGTGCCATCAGTGAGCGGACAGGCCGTAATTCACCCCTCCACTTT. Translation gives CAISERTGRNSPLHF.

This sequence joins TRBV2 and TRBJ1-5, with TRBD1 matching 9 bases. This CDR3 is built from 14 residues. Germline V gene sequence: CDR1 SNHLY, CDR2 FYNNEI. V lost 6 bases and J lost 2; bases outside the gene matches: 2. CDR3 DNA sequence: TGTGCCAGCAGGGGACAGGGTGGCAATCAGCCCCAGCATTTT. Amino acids: CASRGQGGNQPQHF.

The V call is TRBV4-2, the J call TRBJ1-1; D is unclear. The germline V and J ends were trimmed by 4 bases and 2 bases, with 14 bases remaining between them. Per the germline V gene, CDR1 is LGHNA and CDR2 is YNFKEQ. The CDR3 is 15 amino acids. The CDR3: CASSPQRGLNTEAFF. The DNA of the CDR3 is TGTGCCAGCAGCCCCCAACGGGGTCTCAACACTGAAGCTTTCTTT.

V usage is TRBV20-1 and J usage is TRBJ2-1; 10 bases line up with TRBD2. The V segment lost 1 base and the J segment 8 bases; nucleotides outside the gene matches: 8. CDR1 DFQATT and CDR2 SNEGSKA come from the germline V gene (reference sequence). The CDR3 covers 15 residues. CDR3 in amino acids: CSARAGTSALHEQFF. CDR3 sequence (DNA): TGCAGTGCTAGAGCAGGGACTAGCGCTCTCCATGAGCAGTTCTTC.

The table lists this clonotype with a few counts. V gene TRBV29-1 combines with J gene TRBJ2-2; a possible D gene is TRBD2 (5 bases). This CDR3 spans 13 amino acids. Deletions cut 6 bases from V and 0 bases from J, with 8 bases between. Germline-derived CDR1 and CDR2 are SQVTM and ANQGSEA. The chain's CDR3 is CSVEGSNTGELFF. The CDR3 region has the DNA TGCAGCGTCGAGGGATCGAACACCGGGGAGCTGTTTTTT.

V is TRBV4-1 and J is TRBJ2-3; unclear D gene. The CDR3 is 15 residues long. Germline values: CDR1 MGHRA, CDR2 YSYEKL. Deletions cut 3 bases from V and 3 bases from J, with 13 bases between. CDR3 region: CASSQGKVRTDTQYF. CDR3 DNA sequence: TGCGCCAGCAGCCAGGGTAAAGTGAGGACAGATACGCAGTATTTT.

The gene calls are TRBV2 and TRBJ2-5; 9 bases agree with TRBD1. The junction had 4 bases not matched to a gene; V was cut back by 10 bases and J by 4 bases. This CDR3 comprises 12 residues. Germline CDR1 SNHLY, CDR2 FYNNEI. The CDR3 region is CATEQGAETQYF. CDR3 in DNA: TGTGCCACTGAACAGGGGGCAGAGACCCAGTACTTC.

The V gene is TRBV15, the J gene TRBJ2-2; 7 bases agree with TRBD2. Trimming at V came to 6 bases and at J to 4 bases, leaving 2 bases not matched to a gene. CDR1 and CDR2 (germline): LNHNV, YYDKDF (reference sequence). This CDR3 is 13 amino acids long. CDR3 nucleotide sequence: TGTGCCACCAGTGGGGGGGGCACCGGGGAGCTGTTTTTT. Its translation: CATSGGGTGELFF.

The chain combines TRBV14 with TRBJ2-1, with D hard to call. CDR1 and CDR2 (germline): SGHDN, FVKESK. This CDR3 has 16 residues. With 3 bases removed from V and 4 bases from J, the gap between germline ends came to 16 bases. CDR3 loop: CASSHGPGKFYNEQFF. DNA of the CDR3: TGTGCCAGCAGCCACGGACCAGGAAAATTTTACAATGAGCAGTTCTTC.

The chain links TRBV14 to TRBJ2-7, with unresolved D. Trimming removed 1 base at V and 6 bases at J, with 16 bases between. The CDR3 length is 15 residues. Germline loops: CDR1 SGHDN, CDR2 FVKESK. CDR3 region: CASSQVVGAFGEQYF. The CDR3 DNA reads TGTGCCAGCAGCCAAGTTGTCGGCGCTTTCGGCGAGCAGTACTTC.

The chain has TRBV27 and TRBJ1-6, with D hard to call. This CDR3 is 15 amino acids long. Germline-derived CDR1 and CDR2 are MNHEY and SMNVEV (reference sequence). V lost 7 bases to trimming and J lost 7 bases, with 17 bases between them. The CDR3 coding sequence is TGTGCCAGCATCCCTTGGTATACCAGCAATTCACCCCTCCACTTT. It codes for CASIPWYTSNSPLHF.